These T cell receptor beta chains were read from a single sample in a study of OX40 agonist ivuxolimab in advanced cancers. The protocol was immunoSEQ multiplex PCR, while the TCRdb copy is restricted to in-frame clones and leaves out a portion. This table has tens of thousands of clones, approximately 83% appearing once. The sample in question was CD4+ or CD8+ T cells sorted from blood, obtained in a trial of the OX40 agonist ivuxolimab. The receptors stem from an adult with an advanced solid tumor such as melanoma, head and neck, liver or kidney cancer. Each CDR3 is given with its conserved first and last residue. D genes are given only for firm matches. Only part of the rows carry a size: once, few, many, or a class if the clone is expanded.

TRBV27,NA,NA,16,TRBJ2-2,CASSLMSRLNTGELFF,TGTGCCAGCAGTTTAATGTCCCGACTTAACACCGGGGAGCTGTTTTTT
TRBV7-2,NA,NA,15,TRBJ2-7,CASSYDRISSYEQYF,TGTGCCAGCAGCTATGACAGGATAAGCTCCTACGAGCAGTACTTC
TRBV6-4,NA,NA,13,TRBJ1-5,CASSDRAGQPQHF,TGTGCCAGCAGTGACAGGGCCGGGCAGCCCCAGCATTTT
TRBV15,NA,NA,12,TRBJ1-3,CATSRVRNTIYF,TGTGCCACCAGCAGAGTCCGGAACACCATATATTTT
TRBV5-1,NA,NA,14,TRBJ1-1,CASSVAAENTEAFF,TGCGCCAGCAGCGTGGCAGCAGAGAACACTGAAGCTTTCTTT
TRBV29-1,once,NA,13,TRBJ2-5,CSVETGYQETQYF,TGCAGCGTTGAAACCGGGTACCAAGAGACCCAGTACTTC
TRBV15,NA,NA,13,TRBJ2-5,CATSRGGGEGQYF,TGTGCCACCAGCAGAGGGGGGGGCGAGGGCCAGTACTTC
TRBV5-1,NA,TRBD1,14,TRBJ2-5,CASSNLDRVETQYF,TGCGCCAGCAGCAATCTAGACAGGGTAGAGACCCAGTACTTC
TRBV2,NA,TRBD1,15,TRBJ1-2,CASSLTGGSDYGYTF,TGTGCCAGCAGTCTGACAGGGGGATCGGACTATGGCTACACCTTC
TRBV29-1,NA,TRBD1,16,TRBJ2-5,CSVEGREQGAGKTQYF,TGCAGCGTTGAAGGAAGGGAACAGGGGGCAGGGAAGACCCAGTACTTC
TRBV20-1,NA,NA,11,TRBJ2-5,CSAREWETQYF,TGCAGTGCTAGAGAGTGGGAGACCCAGTACTTC
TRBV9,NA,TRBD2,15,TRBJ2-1,CASSVVPQRGDVQFF,TGTGCCAGCAGCGTAGTCCCCCAGCGGGGGGACGTGCAGTTCTTC
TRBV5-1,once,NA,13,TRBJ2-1,CASSLEVALEQFF,TGCGCCAGCAGCTTGGAAGTGGCATTGGAGCAGTTCTTC
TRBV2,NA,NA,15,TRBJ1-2,CASSEVPSPNYGYTF,TGTGCCAGCAGTGAAGTCCCGAGTCCGAACTATGGCTACACCTTC
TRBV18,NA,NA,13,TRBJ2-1,CASSPDRGNEQFF,TGTGCCAGCTCACCAGATAGGGGCAATGAGCAGTTCTTC
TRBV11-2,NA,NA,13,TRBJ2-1,CASSLARDNEQFF,TGTGCCAGCAGCTTAGCTAGGGACAATGAGCAGTTCTTC
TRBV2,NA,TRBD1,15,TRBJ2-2,CASSPGQGHTGELFF,TGTGCCAGCAGCCCGGGACAGGGTCACACCGGGGAGCTGTTTTTT
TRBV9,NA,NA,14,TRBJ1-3,CASSVAAGGNTIYF,TGTGCCAGCAGCGTAGCAGCTGGGGGAAACACCATATATTTT
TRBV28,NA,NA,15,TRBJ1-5,CASNSLGNLYQPQHF,TGTGCCAGCAACTCATTAGGGAACCTTTATCAGCCCCAGCATTTT
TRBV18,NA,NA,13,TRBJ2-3,CASSGPGKSTQYF,TGTGCCAGCTCAGGTCCTGGAAAGAGTACGCAGTATTTT
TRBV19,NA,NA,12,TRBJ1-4,CASSLTNEKLFF,TGTGCCAGTAGTCTAACTAATGAAAAACTGTTTTTT
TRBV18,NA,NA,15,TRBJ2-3,CASSPAGEGTDTQYF,TGTGCCAGCTCACCAGCAGGGGAGGGCACAGATACGCAGTATTTT
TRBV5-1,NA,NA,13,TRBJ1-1,CASSLVQTAEAFF,TGCGCCAGCAGCTTGGTTCAGACAGCAGAAGCTTTCTTT
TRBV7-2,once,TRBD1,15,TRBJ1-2,CASSFAGRDRVGYTF,TGTGCCAGCAGCTTCGCCGGGAGGGACAGGGTTGGCTACACCTTC
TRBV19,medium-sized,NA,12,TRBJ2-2,CASSVRIGELFF,TGTGCCAGTAGTGTTCGGATCGGGGAGCTGTTTTTT
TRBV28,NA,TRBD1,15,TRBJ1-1,CASSYTGTGNTEAFF,TGTGCCAGCAGCTATACCGGGACAGGGAACACTGAAGCTTTCTTT
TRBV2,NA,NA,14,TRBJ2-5,CASSVGQRPWTQYF,TGTGCCAGCAGTGTAGGGCAAAGACCTTGGACCCAGTACTTC
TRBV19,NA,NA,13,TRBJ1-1,CASTARSGTEAFF,TGTGCCAGTACGGCCAGGAGCGGCACTGAAGCTTTCTTT
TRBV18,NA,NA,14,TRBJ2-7,CASSPPGRSYEQYF,TGTGCCAGCTCACCACCCGGACGATCCTACGAGCAGTACTTC
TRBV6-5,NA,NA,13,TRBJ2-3,CASSFSRTDTQYF,TGTGCCAGCAGTTTTTCCCGCACAGATACGCAGTATTTT
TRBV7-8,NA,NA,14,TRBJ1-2,CASSLSLRRPVDTF,TGTGCCAGCAGCTTATCACTTCGGCGGCCCGTGGACACCTTC
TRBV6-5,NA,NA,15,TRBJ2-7,CATGGPDPKDYEQYF,TGTGCCACGGGGGGCCCAGACCCAAAAGATTACGAGCAGTACTTC